These 13 T cell receptor beta chains were sequenced from one sample in a study of blood T cell repertoires in COVID-19. TCRdb's table, derived via immunoSEQ multiplex PCR, lists solely in-frame clones and lacks some. The table records 130,000 or so clones, roughly 83% of them present only once. Sequenced: peripheral blood. The receptors were gathered from a woman aged 80 or over with acute or convalescent COVID-19.

This clone was recorded once. The CDR3 loop is CASSRPLTASGRNEQFF. The DNA of the CDR3 is TGTGCCAGCAGCCGACCTCTAACGGCCTCAGGCCGCAATGAGCAGTTCTTC. The chain carries TRBV6-2 or TRBV6-3 and TRBJ2-1, with D unresolved. V was shortened by 6 bases and J by 6 bases, with 24 bases between the two germline ends. The CDR3 is made up of 17 amino acids. Germline CDR1 and CDR2: MNHEY and SVGEGT.

The chain has TRBV30 and TRBJ1-5, with TRBD1 identical over 8 bases. This CDR3 is built from 14 residues. Germline V gene sequence: CDR1 GTSNPN, CDR2 SVGIG (reference sequence). Unmatched junction bases numbered 4, after V lost 2 bases and J lost 4 bases. CDR3 nucleotides: TGTGCCTGGAGTATAACAGGGGGAAATCAGCCCCAGCATTTT. It yields the protein CAWSITGGNQPQHF.

This clone was detected only once. The chain recombines TRBV6-5 with TRBJ1-1, with unresolved D. CDR1 and CDR2 (germline): MNHEY, SVGAGI. The CDR3 totals 15 residues. V was trimmed by 0 bases and J by 0 bases, leaving 8 bases between them. The CDR3 DNA is TGTGCCAGCAGTTACTCGCTGAGGGTGAACACTGAAGCTTTCTTT. This translates into CASSYSLRVNTEAFF.

This rearrangement joins TRBV7-8 to TRBJ1-4; weak D call: TRBD1 (6 bases). V was pared by 5 bases and J by 0 bases, with 13 bases between. The V gene's germline CDR1 is SGHVS and CDR2 FQNEAQ. The CDR3 runs 16 residues. The CDR3 loop reads CASSQVRGPTNEKLFF. CDR3 sequence (DNA): TGTGCCAGCAGCCAAGTCAGGGGACCAACTAATGAAAAACTGTTTTTT.

This rearrangement joins TRBV27 to TRBJ2-1, with 12 bases identical to TRBD1. The V gene's germline CDR1 is MNHEY and CDR2 SMNVEV (reference sequence). The CDR3 is 16 amino acids. V dropped 5 bases and J dropped 7; count of bases not matched to a gene: 9. The CDR3 DNA sequence: TGTGCCAGCAGTCCAGCGGGGACAGGGGGCTTAAATGAGCAGTTCTTC. Translating gives CASSPAGTGGLNEQFF.

This chain uses TRBV5-1 with TRBJ2-1; TRBD1 matches at 12 bases. Germline CDR1 reads SGHRS; CDR2 reads YFSETQ. Germline trimming cut 4 bases from V and 7 bases from J; bases unmatched to any gene: 6. The CDR3 extends over 15 amino acids. The CDR3 sequence: CASSRGQGAFNEQFF. The DNA of the CDR3 is TGCGCCAGCAGCCGGGGACAGGGGGCTTTTAATGAGCAGTTCTTC. The variable domain in full, with the rest retrieved from reference TRBV5-1 and TRBJ2-1, is KAGVTQTPRYLIKTRGQQVTLSCSPISGHRSVSWYQQTPGQGLQFLFEYFSETQRNKGNFPGRFSGRQFSNSRSEMNVSTLELGDSALYLCASSRGQGAFNEQFFGPGTRLTVL.

The chain recombines TRBV3-1 (or the pseudogene TRBV3-2) with TRBJ2-4; 8 positions match TRBD2. Trimming took 0 bases from V and 1 from J; bases not matched to a gene: 5. The length of the CDR3 is 17 residues. Germline lookup yields CDR1 LGHDT and CDR2 YNNKEL (reference sequence). This CDR3 is CASSQDGREGAKNIQYF. In nucleotides, the CDR3 is TGTGCCAGCAGCCAAGATGGACGGGAGGGTGCCAAAAACATTCAGTACTTC.

The CDR3 nucleotides read TGCGCCAGCAGCCGGGGGCGAGGGGCTAGCGGGAGGGTCACAGATACGCAGTATTTT. Translating gives CASSRGRGASGRVTDTQYF. The chain links TRBV5-1 to TRBJ2-3; 12 nucleotides line up with TRBD2. The CDR3 length is 19 residues. V lost 4 bases to trimming and J lost 2 bases; unmatched junction nucleotides: 14. CDR1 and CDR2 from the germline V gene are SGHRS and YFSETQ.

Only a few counts were recorded for this clone. In DNA form, the CDR3 reads TGTGCCAGCAGCCAACCCTCTACGGACAGGTTCCACGAGCAGTACTTC. Amino acids: CASSQPSTDRFHEQYF. The chain employs TRBV14 and TRBJ2-7; 7 bases agree with TRBD1. The V and J ends lost 2 bases and 5 bases, in that order; junction bases with no gene match: 12. CDR3 length equals 16 residues. The germline gives CDR1 SGHDN, CDR2 FVKESK.

The chain couples TRBV7-2 to TRBJ2-3, with a weak D call TRBD1 (5 bases). This CDR3 spans 16 amino acids. The ends were cut back, 7 bases at V and 3 bases at J, with 20 bases in the middle. Germline V lookup: CDR1 SGHTA, CDR2 FQGNSA. The DNA of the CDR3 is TGTGCCAGCACCCCATCGGGCAGGGCGAGGACAGATACGCAGTATTTT. Protein product: CASTPSGRARTDTQYF.

This chain links TRBV15 with TRBJ2-1; D unresolved. CDR3 size: 15 residues. Per germline, CDR1 LNHNV and CDR2 YYDKDF (reference sequence). Trimming pared 1 base from V and 4 bases from J, leaving 11 bases between. The chain's CDR3 is CATSRGGSGYNEQFF. CDR3 nucleotides: TGTGCCACCAGCAGAGGAGGCAGTGGGTACAATGAGCAGTTCTTC.

This clone came up once. The V call is TRBV6-1, the J call TRBJ1-1; 8 positions match TRBD1. In germline, CDR1 is MNHNS, CDR2 SASEGT. The CDR3 spans 13 residues. V trimming: 3 bases; J trimming: 10 bases; junction bases outside the gene matches: 7. CDR3 amino acids: CASSDRGQGVAFF. The CDR3 DNA reads TGTGCCAGCAGTGACAGGGGGCAGGGGGTAGCTTTCTTT.

The chain links TRBV5-8 to TRBJ2-1, with 8 bases aligning to TRBD1. This CDR3 has 14 residues. Germline V gene lookup returns CDR1 SGHTS and CDR2 YDEGEE. J lost 4 bases, V lost 3 bases, and 3 bases had no gene match. The CDR3 is CASSSRQGYNEQFF. CDR3 bases: TGTGCCAGCAGCTCCCGACAGGGGTACAATGAGCAGTTCTTC.